This T cell receptor (beta chain) was obtained from a study of blood T cells in healthy people across ages. The CDR3 loop spans 15 amino acids. Germline assignment: CDR1 SGHTS and CDR2 YDEGEE. V gave up 3 bases and J gave up 1 base, with 11 bases separating them. Only one count was recorded for this clonotype. The authors ran a second PCR of roughly 6 to 12 cycles using a sample-barcoded 5' primer and a J-beta primer mix. TCRdb reprocessed the 5' RACE reads via MiXCR and lists one record per CDR3 protein. The table lists hundreds of thousands of distinct CDR3 sequences, about 61% of them singletons. This sequence was found in a man aged 40-49 years in good health. The V and J genes are TRBV5-8 and TRBJ1-5, with D unclear. The sequenced sample was blood. The CDR3 region is CASSSRVGSNQPQHF. DNA for the CDR3: TGTGCCAGCAGCTCGAGGGTCGGGAGCAATCAGCCCCAGCATTTT.